This T cell receptor (beta chain) was recorded in a study of spatial heterogeneity in lung cancer. Study outcomes and limitations: There were more appearances of ubiquitous expanded tumor TCRs in blood at resection than at follow-up.

This clonotype appeared a few times. Its specificity is unknown. Time point described: blood at routine non-recurrence follow-up after resection. From tumor, nontumor lung or frozen PBMC, whole RNA was taken unsorted for sequencing. The germline V gene has CDR1 DFQATT and CDR2 SNEGSKA (reference sequence). V lost 3 bases and J lost 5, with 11 bases in between. The CDR3 runs 13 residues. TCRdb processed the 5' RACE reads anew with MiXCR; each CDR3 protein has one entry. This table has about 120,000 distinct CDR3 sequences, 9.5% to 15% appearing once. The source is a male donor with early-stage non-small cell lung cancer. Here the sequenced sample was PBMCs, taken at follow-up. The V call is TRBV20-1, the J call TRBJ1-5, with D maybe TRBD1 (6 bases). The CDR3 here is CSARRSGDQPQHF. CDR3 sequence (DNA): TGCAGTGCTAGGAGGTCAGGGGATCAGCCCCAGCATTTT.